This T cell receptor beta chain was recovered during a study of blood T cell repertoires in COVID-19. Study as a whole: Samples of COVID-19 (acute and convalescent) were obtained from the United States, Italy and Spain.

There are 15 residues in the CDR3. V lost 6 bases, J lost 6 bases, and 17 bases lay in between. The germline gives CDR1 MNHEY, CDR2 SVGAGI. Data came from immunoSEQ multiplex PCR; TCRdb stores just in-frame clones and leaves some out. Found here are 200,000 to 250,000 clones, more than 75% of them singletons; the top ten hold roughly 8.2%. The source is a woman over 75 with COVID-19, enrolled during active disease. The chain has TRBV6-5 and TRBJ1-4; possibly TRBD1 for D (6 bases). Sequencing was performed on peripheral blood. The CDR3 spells CASSGAPRGYEKLFF. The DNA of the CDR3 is TGTGCCAGCAGCGGGGCCCCGAGGGGGTATGAAAAACTGTTTTTT.